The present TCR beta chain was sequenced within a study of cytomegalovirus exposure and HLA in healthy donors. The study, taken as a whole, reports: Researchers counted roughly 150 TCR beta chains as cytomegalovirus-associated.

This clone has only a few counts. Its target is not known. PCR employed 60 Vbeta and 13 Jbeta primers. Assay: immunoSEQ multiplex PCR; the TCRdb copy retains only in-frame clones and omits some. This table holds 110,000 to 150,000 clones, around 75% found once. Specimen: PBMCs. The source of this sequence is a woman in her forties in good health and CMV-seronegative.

CDR3 sequence (DNA): TGTGCCAGCCCGGAAGCGGACTACAATGAGCAGTTCTTC. Amino acids: CASPEADYNEQFF. The chain combines TRBV6-1 with TRBJ2-1; maybe TRBD2 (5 bases). Trimming stripped 8 bases from V and 3 bases from J, with 11 bases between. The CDR3 extends over 13 amino acids. Germline assignment: CDR1 MNHNS and CDR2 SASEGT.